One sample yielded the 22 T cell receptor beta chains listed below, sequenced in a study of patients and donors after allogeneic stem cell transplantation. TCRdb reprocessed the RT-PCR reads via MiXCR and lists one record per CDR3 protein. The sample lists roughly 230,000 distinct CDR3 sequences, 14% occurring once. The sequenced material came from blood, either unsorted or a sorted T cell fraction (not recorded which). These receptors were taken from a human donor who was either an allogeneic HSCT recipient or a stem cell or donor lymphocyte infusion donor (not recorded which). It is not recorded whose cells these are; they may come from a transplant donor.

V usage is TRBV23-1 and J usage is TRBJ1-6; D not certain. TRBV23-1 is recorded as an ORF, its role being uncertain. V gave up 2 bases and J gave up 8 bases, with 7 bases separating them. The CDR3 is 13 amino acids. The DNA for the CDR3 is TGCGCCAGCAGTCAACCATTTCATTCACCCCTCCACTTT. This encodes CASSQPFHSPLHF.

The chain has TRBV9 and TRBJ1-1, with 7 bases aligning to TRBD1. The trim removed 4 bases at V and 0 bases at J, leaving 6 bases unmatched. The CDR3 has 15 residues. The germline CDR1 and CDR2 sequences are SGDLS and YYNGEE. The CDR3 DNA reads TGTGCCAGCAGCCCGGAGGGACAGATGAACACTGAAGCTTTCTTT. Translation: CASSPEGQMNTEAFF.

This clonotype was counted a few times. The V call is TRBV6-1, the J call TRBJ2-7; 8 positions agree with TRBD1. The junction had 10 bases not matched to a gene; V was cut back by 6 bases and J by 6 bases. CDR3 length: 14 residues. CDR1 and CDR2 from the germline V gene are MNHNS and SASEGT. CDR3 sequence reads: CASSQTRQGLEQYF. The CDR3 DNA sequence: TGTGCCAGCAGCCAAACCAGACAGGGGCTCGAGCAGTACTTC.

This clonotype was seen many times. This sequence joins TRBV29-1 and TRBJ2-1; 8 positions match TRBD1. Germline CDR1 is SQVTM and CDR2 is ANQGSEA. CDR3 length: 15 amino acids. With V trimmed by 4 bases and J by 4 bases, 9 bases remained unmatched. The CDR3 spells CSVAAFQGAYNEQFF. As DNA, the CDR3 is TGCAGCGTTGCAGCGTTCCAGGGGGCGTACAATGAGCAGTTCTTC.

At least ten counts were recorded for this clonotype. This chain uses TRBV5-5 with TRBJ2-3; no reliable D call. The CDR3 is 15 residues long. The V gene's germline CDR1 is SGHKS and CDR2 YYEKEE (reference sequence). The V gene lost 2 bases and the J gene lost 0 bases, with 10 bases spanning the gap. The CDR3 loop reads CASSFSAISTDTQYF. The CDR3 nucleotides are TGTGCCAGCAGCTTTTCTGCGATTAGCACAGATACGCAGTATTTT.

This clonotype showed up many times. This chain uses TRBV9 with TRBJ1-1; TRBD1 agrees at 7 bases. Germline values: CDR1 SGDLS, CDR2 YYNGEE. Unmatched junction bases numbered 8, after V lost 4 bases and J lost 2 bases. The CDR3 totals 15 residues. The CDR3 coding sequence is TGTGCCAGCAGCCGGGACAGCAGCAGAAACACTGAAGCTTTCTTT. It translates to CASSRDSSRNTEAFF.

CDR3: CASSGTGAEREQYF. CDR3 in DNA: TGTGCCAGCAGTGGGACAGGGGCCGAGAGAGAGCAGTACTTC. The J gene is TRBJ2-7, the V gene TRBV27, with 10 positions matching TRBD1. CDR3 size: 14 residues. Per the germline V gene, CDR1 is MNHEY and CDR2 is SMNVEV (reference sequence). The junction had 8 bases not matched to a gene; V was cut back by 5 bases and J by 7 bases.

This sequence joins TRBV28 and TRBJ1-5; 7 positions agree with TRBD1. The germline CDR1 and CDR2 sequences are MDHEN and SYDVKM. The CDR3 totals 15 residues. Trimming removed 6 bases from V and 2 bases from J; junction bases left unmatched: 7. The CDR3 is CASRSGQAGNQPQHF. CDR3 DNA: TGTGCCAGCAGATCCGGACAGGCGGGCAATCAGCCCCAGCATTTT.

This clonotype was seen more than once but under ten times. J is TRBJ2-1 and V is TRBV5-1, with 9 bases identical to TRBD1. Germline V gene lookup returns CDR1 SGHRS and CDR2 YFSETQ. The CDR3 length is 16 residues. With V trimmed by 3 bases and J by 7 bases, 11 bases remained unmatched. CDR3 DNA sequence: TGCGCCAGCAGCTCTATTTCCAGACAGGGGGGTAATGAGCAGTTCTTC. Translating it yields CASSSISRQGGNEQFF.

This clonotype was observed at least ten times. This sequence joins TRBV5-1 and TRBJ1-5; TRBD1 might be the D (6 bases). The CDR3 has 15 residues. The germline gives CDR1 SGHRS, CDR2 YFSETQ. V was trimmed by 1 base and J by 2 bases, leaving 10 bases between them. The DNA for the CDR3 is TGCGCCAGCAGCTTGTCCTCAGGGGGCAATCAGCCCCAGCATTTT. Its protein is CASSLSSGGNQPQHF. The full variable domain, completed using reference TRBV5-1 and TRBJ1-5, is KAGVTQTPRYLIKTRGQQVTLSCSPISGHRSVSWYQQTPGQGLQFLFEYFSETQRNKGNFPGRFSGRQFSNSRSEMNVSTLELGDSALYLCASSLSSGGNQPQHFGDGTRLSIL.

This clonotype was picked up many times. The gene calls are TRBV10-3 and TRBJ1-2, with D unresolved. Between the trimmed V and J ends, which lost 6 bases and 0 bases, there was a span of 11 bases. The length of the CDR3 is 14 residues. Per germline, CDR1 ENHRY and CDR2 SYGVKD. The CDR3 DNA sequence: TGTGCCATCAGCCCAGACTCAACTAACTATGGCTACACCTTC. This translates into CAISPDSTNYGYTF.

CDR3 nucleotide sequence: TGTGCCTGGAGTGACGGGGGGAGGAGCTCCTATAATTCACCCCTCCACTTT. It is translated as CAWSDGGRSSYNSPLHF. The chain has TRBV30 and TRBJ1-6, with a tentative D call TRBD1 (5 bases). The germline V gene has CDR1 GTSNPN and CDR2 SVGIG (reference sequence). This CDR3 spans 17 amino acids. Trimming removed 1 base at V and 0 bases at J, with 13 bases between.

V is TRBV2 and J is TRBJ1-5; 7 positions agree with TRBD1. V shed 4 bases, J shed 7 bases, and the junction held 16 bases outside the gene matches. Germline CDR1 and CDR2: SNHLY and FYNNEI. CDR3 length: 17 residues. The CDR3 loop reads CASSGQGGLSGGQPQHF. CDR3 nucleotide sequence: TGTGCCAGCAGTGGACAGGGTGGTTTGAGTGGAGGCCAGCCCCAGCATTTT.

The rearrangement links TRBV5-6 to TRBJ2-1; 9 nucleotides line up with TRBD2. The germline V gene encodes CDR1 SGHDT and CDR2 YYEEEE. CDR3 length: 17 amino acids. V shed 4 bases and J 2 bases; nucleotides not matched to a gene: 10. The CDR3 DNA follows: TGTGCCAGCAGCCTCGATCCCCGACTAGCGGCCTACAATGAGCAGTTCTTC. This gives the protein CASSLDPRLAAYNEQFF.

This clonotype was picked up a small number of times. The chain's CDR3 is CASSRTGTGNSPLHF. The CDR3 DNA reads as TGTGCCAGCAGCAGGACCGGGACAGGGAATTCACCCCTCCACTTT. The chain has TRBV5-5 and TRBJ1-6; 9 bases align to TRBD1. This CDR3 comprises 15 residues. Per the germline V gene, CDR1 is SGHKS and CDR2 is YYEKEE (reference sequence). Trimming removed 4 bases from V and 7 bases from J; junction bases left unmatched: 6. Supplemented by reference TRBV5-5 and TRBJ1-6, the full variable domain reads DAGVTQSPTHLIKTRGQQVTLRCSPISGHKSVSWYQQVLGQGPQFIFQYYEKEERGRGNFPDRFSARQFPNYSSELNVNALLLGDSALYLCASSRTGTGNSPLHFGNGTRLTVT.

V gene TRBV24-1 combines with J gene TRBJ2-1, with 8 bases that match TRBD2. CDR1 and CDR2 (germline): KGHDR, SFDVKD. Trimming removed 4 bases from V and 3 bases from J; junction bases left unmatched: 7. The length of the CDR3 is 16 residues. CDR3 DNA: TGTGCCACCAGTGACCCGAGCGGGAGTTTCTACAATGAGCAGTTCTTC. This codes for CATSDPSGSFYNEQFF.

This clonotype was found a few times. The chain carries TRBV10-3 and TRBJ1-4, with TRBD1 identical over 9 bases. This CDR3 is built from 15 residues. Trimming cost V 6 bases and J 7 bases; bases outside gene matches: 9. Germline CDR1 is ENHRY and CDR2 is SYGVKD. CDR3 residues: CAIRDEGQGSEKLFF. In nucleotides, the CDR3 is TGTGCCATCAGGGACGAGGGACAGGGAAGTGAAAAACTGTTTTTT.

There are many counts of this clonotype. The chain joins TRBV7-9 to TRBJ2-5; possible D gene TRBD2, 6 bases. Trimming took 8 bases from V and 4 from J, leaving 14 bases between them. Germline lookup yields CDR1 SEHNR and CDR2 FQNEAQ (reference sequence). The CDR3 spans 13 residues. CDR3: CASRGGEGETQYF. CDR3 bases: TGTGCCAGCCGGGGCGGGGAAGGAGAGACCCAGTACTTC.

This clonotype was picked up a small number of times. The chain couples TRBV20-1 to TRBJ2-3; D unclear. Germline CDR1 and CDR2: DFQATT and SNEGSKA (reference sequence). The V and J ends lost 3 bases and 3 bases respectively, with 10 bases between them. This CDR3 has 13 residues. CDR3 coding DNA: TGCAGTGCTAGTACACATTTAACAGATACGCAGTATTTT. Translating gives CSASTHLTDTQYF.

The chain employs TRBV29-1 and TRBJ2-1; 12 bases match TRBD2. This CDR3 region has 14 residues. V shed 7 bases and J 4 bases; nucleotides not matched to a gene: 5. The germline V gene encodes CDR1 SQVTM and CDR2 ANQGSEA. CDR3 nucleotides: TGCAGCGCTCGACTAGCGGGAGAGTACAATGAGCAGTTCTTC. As protein: CSARLAGEYNEQFF.

In its sample, this clonotype was seen many times. The rearrangement joins TRBV5-1 to TRBJ2-7, with D possibly called TRBD1 or TRBD2 (6 bases each). The CDR3 runs to 14 residues. The V gene's germline CDR1 is SGHRS and CDR2 YFSETQ. Trimming stripped 0 bases from V and 4 bases from J, with 11 bases between. CDR3 nucleotide sequence: TGCGCCAGCAGCTTGGCGAGGGGGGAGTACGAGCAGTACTTC. Protein product: CASSLARGEYEQYF.

At least ten counts were recorded for this clonotype. This chain connects TRBV20-1 to TRBJ2-5, with a weak D call TRBD1 (5 bases). Germline V CDR1 and CDR2: DFQATT, SNEGSKA (reference sequence). Trimming removed 4 bases at V and 1 base at J, with 13 bases between. This CDR3 has 14 amino acids. The DNA of the CDR3 is TGCAGTGCTACCGACAGTAAGGGCCAAGAGACCCAGTACTTC. It encodes CSATDSKGQETQYF.